The clone carrying this T cell receptor beta chain was counted at least ten times. The antigen remains undetermined. TCRdb re-derived calls from the 5' RACE reads in MiXCR, one entry per CDR3 protein. The sample lists 450,000 to 550,000 distinct CDR3 sequences; about 5.4% were seen once. This sample stems from a study of CD8 T cells in ankylosing spondylitis. Findings and caveats of the study: What seemed typical of ankylosing spondylitis blood was a TCR beta motif built from several highly homologous variants. In reactive arthritis synovial fluid and blood, some motif variants had been reported before. Clones that were linked to disease were CD8+ and were relatively rare in peripheral blood. Clones linked to disease were reported to show significant enrichment in matched ankylosing spondylitis synovial fluid.

The sequenced sample was blood, either unsorted or a sorted T cell fraction (not recorded which). This clonotype was sampled from a male donor with ankylosing spondylitis.

The CDR3 sequence: CSANHPQTLYGYTF. The CDR3, as DNA: TGCAGTGCTAATCACCCACAGACACTCTATGGCTACACCTTC. This chain connects TRBV20-1 to TRBJ1-2, with no clear D. Trimming removed 4 bases at V and 4 bases at J, with 16 bases between. The CDR3 runs to 14 residues. Germline loops: CDR1 DFQATT, CDR2 SNEGSKA (reference sequence).